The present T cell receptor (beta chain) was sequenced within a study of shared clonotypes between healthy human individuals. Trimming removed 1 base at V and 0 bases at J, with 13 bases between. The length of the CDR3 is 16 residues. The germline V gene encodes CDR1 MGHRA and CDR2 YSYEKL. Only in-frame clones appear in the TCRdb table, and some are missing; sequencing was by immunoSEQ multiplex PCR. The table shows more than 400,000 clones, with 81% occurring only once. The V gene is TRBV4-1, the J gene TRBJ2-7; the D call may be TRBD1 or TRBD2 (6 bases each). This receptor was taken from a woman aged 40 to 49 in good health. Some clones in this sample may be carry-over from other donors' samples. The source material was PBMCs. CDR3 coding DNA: TGCGCCAGCAGCCAAGGTTGGGGGGCACCCTCCTACGAGCAGTACTTC. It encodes CASSQGWGAPSYEQYF.